This paragraph reports one T cell receptor (beta chain). Its specificity is not known. The data originate from a study of blood T cells in healthy people across ages. The overall study: Template switching retrieved approximately one barcoded beta molecule for each two T cells. Study-wide points: The study regarded diversity estimates from one million T cells as underestimates.

Primers used in a second PCR of about 6 to 11 cycles were a sample-barcoded 5' primer and a J-beta primer mix. TCRdb recomputed calls from the 5' RACE reads with MiXCR, one row per CDR3 protein. This table has some 760,000 distinct CDR3 sequences, approximately 25% appearing once. This sample also belongs to another study, concerning T cells of mothers and their children. From that paper: Donors comprised three healthy Caucasian mothers plus their six children. The TCR beta CDR3 read count exceeded 10 million for each mother and was about 3.1 million for each child.

This TCR was sampled from a boy aged 10-17 years in good health. The sample consisted of blood.

CDR3 DNA sequence: TGTGCCAGCAGCGCCAGCCTTGGGCCTAGCGGGAGTTACGAGCAGTACTTC. This translates into CASSASLGPSGSYEQYF. The chain uses TRBV13 and TRBJ2-7; TRBD2 aligns across 10 bases. CDR3 length equals 17 residues. The V segment lost 5 bases and the J segment 4 bases; nucleotides outside the gene matches: 14. Germline CDR1 and CDR2: PRHDT and FYEKMQ (reference sequence). Filled out from reference TRBV13 and TRBJ2-7, the complete variable domain reads AAGVIQSPRHLIKEKRETATLKCYPIPRHDTVYWYQQGPGQDPQFLISFYEKMQSDKGSIPDRFSAQQFSDYHSELNMSSLELGDSALYFCASSASLGPSGSYEQYFGPGTRLTVT.